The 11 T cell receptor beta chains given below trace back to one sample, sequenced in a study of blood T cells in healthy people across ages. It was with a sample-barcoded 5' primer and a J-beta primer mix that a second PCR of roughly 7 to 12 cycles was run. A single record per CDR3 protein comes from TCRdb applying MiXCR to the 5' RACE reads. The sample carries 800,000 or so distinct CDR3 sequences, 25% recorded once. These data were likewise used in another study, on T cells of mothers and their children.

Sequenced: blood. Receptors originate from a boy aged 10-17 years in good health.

The chain's CDR3 is CASSLEGRESETQYF. The CDR3 nucleotides are TGTGCCAGCAGCTTAGAGGGGCGGGAGAGTGAGACCCAGTACTTC. The chain joins TRBV7-6 to TRBJ2-5, with 7 bases matching TRBD2. Trimming cost V 1 base and J 5 bases; bases outside gene matches: 7. This CDR3 region has 15 residues. Germline lookup yields CDR1 SGHVS and CDR2 FNYEAQ. The whole variable domain, filled in from reference TRBV7-6 and TRBJ2-5, reads GAGVSQSPRYKVTKRGQDVALRCDPISGHVSLYWYRQALGQGPEFLTYFNYEAQQDKSGLPNDRFSAERPEGSISTLTIQRTEQRDSAMYRCASSLEGRESETQYFGPGTRLLVL.

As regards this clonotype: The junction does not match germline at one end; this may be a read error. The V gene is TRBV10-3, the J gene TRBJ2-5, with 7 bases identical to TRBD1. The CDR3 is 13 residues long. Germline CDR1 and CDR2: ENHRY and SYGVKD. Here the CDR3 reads CAISRQGGETQHF. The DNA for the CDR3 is TGTGCCATCAGTCGACAGGGTGGGGAGACCCAGCACTTC.

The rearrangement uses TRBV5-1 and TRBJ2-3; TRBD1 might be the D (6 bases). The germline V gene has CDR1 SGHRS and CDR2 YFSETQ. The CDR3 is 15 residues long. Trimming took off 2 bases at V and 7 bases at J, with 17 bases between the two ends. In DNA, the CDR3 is TGCGCCAGCAGCTTCGACAGGTTGGGCACGTATACGCAGTATTTT. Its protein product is CASSFDRLGTYTQYF.

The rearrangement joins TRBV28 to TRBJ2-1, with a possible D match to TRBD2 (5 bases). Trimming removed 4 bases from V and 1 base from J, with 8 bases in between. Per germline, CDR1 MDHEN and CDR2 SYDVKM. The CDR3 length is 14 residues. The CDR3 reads CASSYRGSYNEQFF. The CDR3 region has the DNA TGTGCCAGCAGTTATCGGGGATCCTACAATGAGCAGTTCTTC.

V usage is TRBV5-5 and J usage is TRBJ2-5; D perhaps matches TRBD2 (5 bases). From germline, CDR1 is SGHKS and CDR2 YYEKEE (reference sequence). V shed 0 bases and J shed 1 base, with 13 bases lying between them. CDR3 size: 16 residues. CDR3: CASSLGRRSIQETQYF. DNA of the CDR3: TGTGCCAGCAGCTTGGGGAGGAGGTCTATCCAAGAGACCCAGTACTTC.

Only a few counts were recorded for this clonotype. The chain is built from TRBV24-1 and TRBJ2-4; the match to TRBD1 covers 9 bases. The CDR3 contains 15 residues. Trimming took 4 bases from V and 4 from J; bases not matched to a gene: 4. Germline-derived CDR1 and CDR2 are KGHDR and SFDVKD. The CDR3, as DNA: TGTGCCACCAGTGACGCCGGGACAGGGAAAAACATTCAGTACTTC. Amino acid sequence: CATSDAGTGKNIQYF.

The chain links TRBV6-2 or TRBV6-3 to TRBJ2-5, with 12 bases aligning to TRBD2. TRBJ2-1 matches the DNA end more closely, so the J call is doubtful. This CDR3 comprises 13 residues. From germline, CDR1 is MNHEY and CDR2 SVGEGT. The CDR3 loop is CASSLSSGRAQFF. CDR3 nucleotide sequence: TGTGCCAGCAGTCTCTCTAGCGGGAGGGCGCAGTTCTTC.

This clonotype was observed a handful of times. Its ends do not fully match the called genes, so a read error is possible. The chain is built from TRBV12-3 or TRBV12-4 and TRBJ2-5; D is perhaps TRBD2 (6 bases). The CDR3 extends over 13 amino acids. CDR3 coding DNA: TGTGCCAGCAGTCCCACGGCGCGGGGCCTCTTTACCTTC. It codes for CASSPTARGLFTF.

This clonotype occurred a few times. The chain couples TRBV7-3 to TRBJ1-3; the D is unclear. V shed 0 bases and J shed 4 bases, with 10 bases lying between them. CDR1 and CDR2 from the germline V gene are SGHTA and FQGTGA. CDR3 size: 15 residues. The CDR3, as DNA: TGTGCCAGCAGCTTAACGGCGGTCCCGGGAAACACCATATATTTT. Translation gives CASSLTAVPGNTIYF.

For the CDR3, the DNA is TGTGCCAGCAGCTTAAGAGTTTTCGGGGCCAAAAACATTCAGTACTTC. The encoded protein is CASSLRVFGAKNIQYF. V is TRBV11-2 and J is TRBJ2-4; no clear D gene. The CDR3 totals 16 residues. V lost 2 bases to trimming and J lost 1 base, with 12 bases between them. CDR1 is SGHAT, CDR2 FQNNGV, per germline.

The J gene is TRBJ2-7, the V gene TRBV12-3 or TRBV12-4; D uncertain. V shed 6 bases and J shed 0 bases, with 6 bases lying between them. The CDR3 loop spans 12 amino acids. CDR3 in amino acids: CASRLGSYEQYF. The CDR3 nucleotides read TGTGCCAGCAGGCTGGGCTCCTACGAGCAGTACTTC.